The 31 T cell receptor beta chains given below trace back to one sample, sequenced in a study of blood T cell repertoires in COVID-19. Using immunoSEQ multiplex PCR, the repertoire was profiled, and TCRdb retains in-frame clones only, with some absent. The repertoire has 110,000 to 150,000 clones, over 80% of them found once; the top ten carry approximately 11%. The source material was peripheral blood. These receptors all stem from a woman of 80 years or more with acute or convalescent COVID-19.

The chain has TRBV5-1 and TRBJ1-2; tentatively, D is TRBD1 (5 bases). V was trimmed by 0 bases and J by 4 bases, leaving 7 bases between them. Germline V gene data show CDR1 as SGHRS and CDR2 as YFSETQ. The CDR3 runs 13 residues. The CDR3 loop is CASSLEDSYGYTF. The CDR3, as DNA: TGCGCCAGCAGCTTGGAAGACAGCTATGGCTACACCTTC.

The chain employs TRBV7-2 and TRBJ2-7; D call uncertain. Deletions cut 2 bases from V and 4 bases from J, with 9 bases between. CDR3 length equals 13 residues. Germline V gene lookup returns CDR1 SGHTA and CDR2 FQGNSA. The DNA of the CDR3 is TGTGCCAGCAGCTTAAGATTTCGGTACGAGCAGTACTTC. Encoded protein: CASSLRFRYEQYF.

CDR3 in amino acids: CASSPKPTSGGNTGELFF. DNA for the CDR3: TGCGCCAGCAGCCCAAAGCCGACTAGCGGGGGAAACACCGGGGAGCTGTTTTTT. The chain combines TRBV5-1 with TRBJ2-2; TRBD2 matches 12 bases. The germline gives CDR1 SGHRS, CDR2 YFSETQ. The CDR3 covers 18 residues. V lost 4 bases and J lost 2; bases outside the gene matches: 9. Based on the CDR3 plus reference TRBV5-1 and TRBJ2-2, the full variable domain is KAGVTQTPRYLIKTRGQQVTLSCSPISGHRSVSWYQQTPGQGLQFLFEYFSETQRNKGNFPGRFSGRQFSNSRSEMNVSTLELGDSALYLCASSPKPTSGGNTGELFFGEGSRLTVL.

Points on this clone: The junction and the germline gene differ at one end; a read error may be behind it. The chain uses TRBV5-1 and TRBJ2-1; TRBD1 might be the D (5 bases). Germline CDR1 reads SGHRS; CDR2 reads YFSETQ. The length of the CDR3 is 16 residues. The CDR3 nucleotides are TGCGCCAGCAACTTGGGGCAGGGCGCCTTTAACAATGAGCAGTTCTTC. Protein product: CASNLGQGAFNNEQFF. Full variable domain (missing parts from reference TRBV5-1 and TRBJ2-1): KAGVTQTPRYLIKTRGQQVTLSCSPISGHRSVSWYQQTPGQGLQFLFEYFSETQRNKGNFPGRFSGRQFSNSRSEMNVSTLELGDSALYLCASNLGQGAFNNEQFFGPGTRLTVL.

The V gene is TRBV10-3, the J gene TRBJ1-1, with D tentatively TRBD1 (5 bases). CDR1 is ENHRY and CDR2 is SYGVKD in the germline V gene. The V end lost 3 bases, the J end lost 6 bases, and 17 bases lay between the germline ends. The CDR3 extends over 15 amino acids. Here the CDR3 reads CAISDPRQGTAEAFF. Written as DNA, the CDR3 is TGTGCCATCAGTGACCCTAGGCAGGGTACGGCTGAAGCTTTCTTT.

The J gene is TRBJ1-5, the V gene TRBV7-9; weak D call: TRBD1 (6 bases). The CDR3 consists of 13 residues. Trimming pared 5 bases from V and 4 bases from J, leaving 9 bases between. Per the germline V gene, CDR1 is SEHNR and CDR2 is FQNEAQ (reference sequence). CDR3 DNA sequence: TGTGCCAGCAGCCACAGGGATAATCAGCCCCAGCATTTT. Its translation: CASSHRDNQPQHF. The whole variable domain, filled in from reference TRBV7-9 and TRBJ1-5, reads DTGVSQNPRHKITKRGQNVTFRCDPISEHNRLYWYRQTLGQGPEFLTYFQNEAQLEKSRLLSDRFSAERPKGSFSTLEIQRTEQGDSAMYLCASSHRDNQPQHFGDGTRLSIL.

V gene TRBV30 combines with J gene TRBJ2-1; D gene unclear. Germline values: CDR1 GTSNPN, CDR2 SVGIG (reference sequence). The ends were cut back, 8 bases at V and 7 bases at J, with 12 bases in the middle. This CDR3 is 11 amino acids long. As DNA, the CDR3 is TGTGCCCAGATCCTGAGGAATGAGCAGTTCTTC. It specifies CAQILRNEQFF.

The V and J genes are TRBV5-1 and TRBJ2-2, with D possibly being TRBD1 (6 bases). Trimming took off 4 bases at V and 10 bases at J, with 14 bases between the two ends. This CDR3 has 13 residues. Per germline, CDR1 SGHRS and CDR2 YFSETQ. CDR3 amino acids: CASSTDSSEELFF. CDR3 nucleotide sequence: TGCGCCAGCAGCACGGACAGTTCGGAGGAGCTGTTTTTT.

This clone has a single count. The CDR3 spells CASSFYRFSYEQYF. The CDR3, as DNA: TGTGCCAGCAGCTTTTACAGGTTTTCCTACGAGCAGTACTTC. V is TRBV11-2 and J is TRBJ2-7; D might be TRBD1 (5 bases). The CDR3 runs to 14 residues. The germline gives CDR1 SGHAT, CDR2 FQNNGV. Deletions cut 3 bases from V and 1 base from J, with 10 bases between.

The V and J genes are TRBV30 and TRBJ1-6; D is unresolved. This CDR3 is 14 amino acids long. CDR1 is GTSNPN and CDR2 is SVGIG in the germline V gene (reference sequence). V lost 0 bases and J 4 bases, leaving 7 bases between the germline ends. The CDR3 here is CAWSVEGYNSPLHF. As DNA, the CDR3 is TGTGCCTGGAGTGTAGAGGGTTATAATTCACCCCTCCACTTT.

The rearrangement joins TRBV18 to TRBJ2-2; TRBD2 agrees at 9 bases. This CDR3 has 17 amino acids. V shed 1 base, J shed 2 bases, and the junction held 5 bases outside the gene matches. CDR1 is KGHSH and CDR2 is LQKENI in the germline V gene. This CDR3 reads CASSPLVLAGNTGELFF. The CDR3 nucleotides read TGTGCCAGCTCACCACTAGTTCTAGCGGGAAACACCGGGGAGCTGTTTTTT.

This chain uses TRBV29-1 with TRBJ2-1, with 8 bases lining up with TRBD2. Germline assignment: CDR1 SQVTM and CDR2 ANQGSEA. V gave up 6 bases and J gave up 8 bases; unmatched junction bases: 3. This CDR3 region has 11 residues. CDR3 in amino acids: CSVGGADEQFF. DNA of the CDR3: TGCAGCGTCGGGGGGGCCGATGAGCAGTTCTTC.

The chain couples TRBV5-5 to TRBJ2-7; the D gene is possibly TRBD2 (6 bases). CDR3 size: 14 residues. Germline V lookup: CDR1 SGHKS, CDR2 YYEKEE (reference sequence). V gave up 0 bases and J gave up 3 bases, with 10 bases separating them. The CDR3 loop reads CASSLATRFYEQYF. The CDR3 nucleotides are TGTGCCAGCAGCTTGGCGACTAGATTCTACGAGCAGTACTTC.

V is TRBV7-3 and J is TRBJ2-5, with 11 bases aligning to TRBD2. This CDR3 comprises 15 residues. Germline assignment: CDR1 SGHTA and CDR2 FQGTGA. J gave up 5 bases and V 5 bases, and 7 bases lay outside the gene matches. In DNA, the CDR3 is TGTGCCAGCAGCCCCCGACTAGCGGGGATGGAGACCCAGTACTTC. Translated, it gives CASSPRLAGMETQYF.

The chain employs TRBV5-6 and TRBJ2-5; 8 bases align to TRBD2. The V segment lost 4 bases and the J segment 5 bases; nucleotides outside the gene matches: 7. CDR1 and CDR2 (germline): SGHDT, YYEEEE. The CDR3 extends over 14 amino acids. CDR3 amino acids: CASSPRPGGETQYF. The CDR3 coding sequence is TGTGCCAGCAGCCCCCGTCCGGGAGGGGAGACCCAGTACTTC.

The rearrangement joins TRBV11-2 to TRBJ1-5; maybe TRBD1 (5 bases). The CDR3 is 15 residues long. Germline CDR1 and CDR2: SGHAT and FQNNGV. Trimming stripped 5 bases from V and 0 bases from J, with 11 bases between. In DNA form, the CDR3 reads TGTGCCAGCAGCCAGCAGGGTTATAGCAATCAGCCCCAGCATTTT. It encodes CASSQQGYSNQPQHF. The whole variable domain, filled in from reference TRBV11-2 and TRBJ1-5, reads EAGVAQSPRYKIIEKRQSVAFWCNPISGHATLYWYQQILGQGPKLLIQFQNNGVVDDSQLPKDRFSAERLKGVDSTLKIQPAKLEDSAVYLCASSQQGYSNQPQHFGDGTRLSIL.

The J gene is TRBJ2-2, the V gene TRBV7-6; D uncertain. In germline, CDR1 is SGHVS, CDR2 FNYEAQ. This CDR3 comprises 15 residues. V lost 3 bases, J lost 6 bases, and 14 bases lay in between. CDR3 sequence: CASSLVGAGPGELFF. The CDR3 DNA is TGTGCCAGCAGCTTGGTCGGTGCAGGTCCCGGGGAGCTGTTTTTT.

This chain links TRBV6-1 with TRBJ1-2; 9 positions match TRBD1. CDR1 is MNHNS and CDR2 is SASEGT in the germline V gene. The CDR3 is 17 residues long. V trimming: 3 bases; J trimming: 3 bases; junction bases outside the gene matches: 11. CDR3 protein: CASSDSTPTGGDYGYTF. The CDR3 region has the DNA TGTGCCAGCAGTGATAGCACCCCAACAGGGGGCGACTATGGCTACACCTTC.

V is TRBV6-5 and J is TRBJ1-2, with D hard to call. Trimming took off 7 bases at V and 0 bases at J, with 9 bases between the two ends. CDR3 length equals 13 residues. The germline V gene encodes CDR1 MNHEY and CDR2 SVGAGI. CDR3 coding DNA: TGTGCCAGCAATCTACAGTCTAACTATGGCTACACCTTC. Translation gives CASNLQSNYGYTF.

J is TRBJ2-1 and V is TRBV19; 10 bases are shared with TRBD2. The junction had 9 bases not matched to a gene; V was cut back by 3 bases and J by 4 bases. Germline CDR1 reads LNHDA; CDR2 reads SQIVND (reference sequence). This CDR3 has 17 residues. DNA for the CDR3: TGTGCCAGTAGTATCGGGCCATCTAGCGGGGGTTACAATGAGCAGTTCTTC. Amino acid sequence: CASSIGPSSGGYNEQFF.

The rearrangement joins TRBV27 to TRBJ2-2; maybe TRBD2 (7 bases). The CDR3 length is 15 residues. The V end lost 7 bases, the J end lost 6 bases, and 18 bases lay between the germline ends. Looked up from germline, CDR1 is MNHEY and CDR2 is SMNVEV (reference sequence). The CDR3 DNA is TGTGCCAGCACGCCTGGGGGGGCGCCGGCCGGGGAGCTGTTTTTT. This translates into CASTPGGAPAGELFF.

This chain links TRBV7-9 with TRBJ1-3, with D perhaps TRBD1 (5 bases). The CDR3 is made up of 15 amino acids. Trimming took 1 base from V and 2 from J, leaving 9 bases between them. Germline V gene lookup returns CDR1 SEHNR and CDR2 FQNEAQ (reference sequence). As DNA, the CDR3 is TGTGCCAGCAGCTTAGAGGGGTTTACTGGAAACACCATATATTTT. Protein product: CASSLEGFTGNTIYF.

V gene TRBV5-1 combines with J gene TRBJ2-7; 10 bases align to TRBD2. The CDR3 spans 18 residues. CDR1 and CDR2 (germline): SGHRS, YFSETQ. With 0 bases clipped from V and 2 bases from J, the junction kept 11 bases outside the gene matches. CDR3 DNA: TGCGCCAGCAGCTTGGGAGTAGTAGCGGGGGGCTCCACCTACGAGCAGTACTTC. Amino acids: CASSLGVVAGGSTYEQYF. The complete variable domain, with remaining parts taken from reference TRBV5-1 and TRBJ2-7, reads KAGVTQTPRYLIKTRGQQVTLSCSPISGHRSVSWYQQTPGQGLQFLFEYFSETQRNKGNFPGRFSGRQFSNSRSEMNVSTLELGDSALYLCASSLGVVAGGSTYEQYFGPGTRLTVT.

This chain links TRBV5-4 with TRBJ1-1, with 9 nucleotides matching TRBD1. The ends lost 3 bases at V and 4 bases at J; junction bases unmatched: 7. This CDR3 has 15 amino acids. Per germline, CDR1 SGHNT and CDR2 YYREEE (reference sequence). This CDR3 reads CASSYRTGEATEAFF. In DNA, the CDR3 is TGTGCCAGCAGCTACCGGACAGGGGAGGCCACTGAAGCTTTCTTT.

The CDR3 here is CASSPGGGRTEAFF. DNA for the CDR3: TGTGCCAGCAGCCCAGGGGGTGGGCGGACTGAAGCTTTCTTT. The V gene is TRBV3-1 (or the pseudogene TRBV3-2), the J gene TRBJ1-1, with 7 bases aligning to TRBD1. J lost 5 bases, V lost 4 bases, and 7 bases had no gene match. Germline CDR1 reads LGHDT; CDR2 reads YNNKEL (reference sequence). The CDR3 is made up of 14 amino acids.

The chain recombines TRBV5-4 with TRBJ2-3, with 10 bases that match TRBD2. Germline CDR1 and CDR2: SGHNT and YYREEE (reference sequence). The CDR3 extends over 14 amino acids. The J segment lost 6 bases and the V segment lost 2 bases, leaving 3 bases of the junction unmatched. The CDR3 DNA follows: TGTGCCAGCAGCTTTAAGCGGGGGGGGGATACGCAGTATTTT. This gives the protein CASSFKRGGDTQYF. Complete variable domain (other parts from reference TRBV5-4 and TRBJ2-3): ETGVTQSPTHLIKTRGQQVTLRCSSQSGHNTVSWYQQALGQGPQFIFQYYREEENGRGNFPPRFSGLQFPNYSSELNVNALELDDSALYLCASSFKRGGDTQYFGPGTRLTVL.

This clone came up many times. The same CDR3 is also encoded by other DNA sequences in this sample. This rearrangement joins TRBV4-1 to TRBJ1-6; weak D call: TRBD1 (6 bases). Germline CDR1 reads MGHRA; CDR2 reads YSYEKL. This CDR3 comprises 14 residues. The V gene lost 2 bases and the J gene lost 7 bases, with 9 bases spanning the gap. The CDR3 region is CASSQRGKNSPLHF. CDR3 in DNA: TGCGCCAGCAGCCAAAGGGGGAAGAATTCACCCCTCCACTTT.

The CDR3 reads CASSETGGEISPLHF. The CDR3, as DNA: TGTGCCAGCAGTGAAACAGGGGGCGAGATTTCACCCCTCCACTTT. The V gene is TRBV2, the J gene TRBJ1-6, with 9 bases matching TRBD1. Trimming took 2 bases from V and 9 from J; bases not matched to a gene: 5. Looked up from germline, CDR1 is SNHLY and CDR2 is FYNNEI. The CDR3 extends over 15 amino acids.

The chain has TRBV6-5 and TRBJ1-2; D not resolved. With 2 bases removed from V and 0 bases from J, the gap between germline ends came to 7 bases. The CDR3 covers 14 residues. CDR1 is MNHEY, CDR2 SVGAGI, per germline. CDR3 nucleotides: TGTGCCAGCAGTTACCACCCAGCTAACTATGGCTACACCTTC. It codes for CASSYHPANYGYTF.

In DNA, the CDR3 is TGTGCCAGCAGTTCCAGGGGGATAGGCACAGATACGCAGTATTTT. This gives the protein CASSSRGIGTDTQYF. This rearrangement joins TRBV6-5 to TRBJ2-3, with 7 bases matching TRBD1. The CDR3 extends over 15 amino acids. V was clipped by 4 bases and J by 1 base; unmatched bases: 5. CDR1 and CDR2 (germline): MNHEY, SVGAGI.

The gene calls are TRBV24-1 and TRBJ2-7, with D perhaps matching TRBD1 (5 bases). The CDR3 covers 15 residues. CDR1 is KGHDR, CDR2 SFDVKD, per germline. The V end was cut by 5 bases, the J end by 5 bases, with 18 bases between. The CDR3 loop is CATSAQAGFVDEQYF. DNA of the CDR3: TGTGCCACCAGTGCTCAGGCAGGGTTTGTAGACGAGCAGTACTTC.